A selection of T cell receptor beta chains follows, all from one sample in a study of blood T cell repertoires in COVID-19. Clones were sequenced by immunoSEQ multiplex PCR, and TCRdb holds only the in-frame ones, with some missing. Of around 100,000 clones listed, around four fifths are singletons. Sequencing was performed on peripheral blood. The receptors originated from a man aged 60-69 years with acute or convalescent COVID-19. Each CDR3 is given with its conserved first and last residue. The D gene is left open where the match is weak. Clone size is not always given. Where it is, it says once, few, many or a class for expanded clones.

>once|TRBV5-4|.|TRBJ1-2
TGTGCCAGCAGCTTGGTTGGGGGGGCGCTCAATGGCTACACCTTC
CASSLVGGALNGYTF
>.|TRBV5-1|TRBD1|TRBJ2-3
TGCGCCAGCAGCTTGGCCTGGGGACAGGGGGCAGATACGCAGTATTTT
CASSLAWGQGADTQYF
>.|TRBV23-1|TRBD1|TRBJ2-3
TGCGCCAGCCTAAACGATGGGACAGAAAACACAGATACGCAGTATTTT
CASLNDGTENTDTQYF
>few|TRBV18|TRBD1|TRBJ1-2
TGTGCCAGCTCACCTAGGACAGGGGGCGCCGACTATGGCTACACCTTC
CASSPRTGGADYGYTF
>.|TRBV5-1|.|TRBJ2-2
TGCGCCAGCAGCTCCGGGGGAACGAACACCGGGGAGCTGTTTTTT
CASSSGGTNTGELFF
>.|TRBV5-1|TRBD1|TRBJ1-2
TGCGCCAGCAGCTTGGGATTACAGGGGGCCGACTATGGCTACACCTTC
CASSLGLQGADYGYTF
>few|TRBV18|.|TRBJ1-5
TGTGCCAGCTCACCTTTGGGGCAGGGGAGCAATCAGCCCCAGCATTTT
CASSPLGQGSNQPQHF
>.|TRBV7-3|TRBD1|TRBJ2-1
TGTGCCAGCAGCCCTGGGACAGGGGGTACTTATGAGCAGTTCTTC
CASSPGTGGTYEQFF
>.|TRBV12-5|TRBD1|TRBJ2-1
TGTGCTAGTGGTCTCGGACAGGGGTACTACAATGAGCAGTTCTTC
CASGLGQGYYNEQFF
>.|TRBV2|TRBD1|TRBJ1-5
TGTGCCAGCAGTGATGGACAGGTTGGGGTTTGGCCCCAGCATTTT
CASSDGQVGVWPQHF
>once|TRBV6-4|TRBD2|TRBJ2-3
TGTGCCAGCAGTGCTAGCGGGGGGAGCACAGATACGCAGTATTTT
CASSASGGSTDTQYF
>few|TRBV2|TRBD1|TRBJ1-5
TGTGCCAGCAGTGTAACAGGGGTTCGCAATCAGCCCCAGCATTTT
CASSVTGVRNQPQHF
>.|TRBV28|TRBD1|TRBJ1-2
TGTGCCAGCATCCTACAGGGGGACTATGGCTACACCTTC
CASILQGDYGYTF
>.|TRBV28|TRBD2|TRBJ2-7
TGTGCCAGCAGCCCGGGACTAGCGGGCACCTACGAGCAGTACTTC
CASSPGLAGTYEQYF
>.|TRBV28|.|TRBJ1-6
TGTGCCAGCAGAAACACGGCGGGAAATTCACCCCTCCACTTT
CASRNTAGNSPLHF
>.|TRBV6-1|TRBD1|TRBJ1-1
TGTGCCAGCAGTGAGAACAGGGGCACTGAAGCTTTCTTT
CASSENRGTEAFF
>few|TRBV6-2/TRBV6-3|TRBD2|TRBJ2-1
TGTGCCAGCAGTTCCGGGACTAGCGGGACGACCTACAATGAGCAGTTCTTC
CASSSGTSGTTYNEQFF
>.|TRBV27|.|TRBJ1-5
TGTGCCAGCAGTTTGACGGGCGGAGGTCATCAGCCCCAGCATTTT
CASSLTGGGHQPQHF
>.|TRBV5-1|.|TRBJ2-2
TGCGCCAGCACCCGAGCTCCGGGGGTAAACACCGGGGAGCTGTTTTTT
CASTRAPGVNTGELFF
>.|TRBV5-1|.|TRBJ1-2
TGCGCCAGCAGCTTACGTGGGGGGGCAACCCCCTATGGCTACACCTTC
CASSLRGGATPYGYTF
>.|TRBV21-1|.|TRBJ2-4
TGTGCCAGCAGCAAAAAAATGGATGCGAGACTCTATTTAAACATTCAGTACTTC
CASSKKMDARLYLNIQYF
>.|TRBV5-4|TRBD1|TRBJ2-7
TGTGCCAGCAGCTTGGGACAGGGAGCGGCCTACGAGCAGTACTTC
CASSLGQGAAYEQYF
>.|TRBV5-4|TRBD2|TRBJ2-2
TGTGCCAGCAGCTTGCCGCTAGCGGGAGGAACCGGGGAGCTGTTTTTT
CASSLPLAGGTGELFF
>.|TRBV7-9|TRBD1|TRBJ1-6
TGTGCCAGCAGCTTGGGGACAGCCGACTTTAACTCCTATAATTCACCCCTCCACTTT
CASSLGTADFNSYNSPLHF
>.|TRBV7-8|TRBD1|TRBJ1-2
TGTGCCAGCAGCCGGGACAGGGGCTATGGCTACACCTTC
CASSRDRGYGYTF
>.|TRBV9|.|TRBJ1-3
TGTGCCAGCAGCGTCCTCGACTACTACTCTGGAAACACCATATATTTT
CASSVLDYYSGNTIYF
>.|TRBV19|TRBD1|TRBJ1-5
TGTGCCAGTAGTCAGGGGGCTTGGCAGCCCCAGCATTTT
CASSQGAWQPQHF
>.|TRBV9|TRBD1|TRBJ1-1
TGTGCCAGCAGTCGTCCCGGGACAGGGAACGCTGAAGCTTTCTTT
CASSRPGTGNAEAFF
>once|TRBV6-5|.|TRBJ1-2
TGTGCCAGCATTGGGGGCGGGGGCCCGGGCTATGGCTACACCTTC
CASIGGGGPGYGYTF
>once|TRBV5-1|TRBD1|TRBJ1-1
TGCGCCAGCAGCCTACTACAGGGGTCGGGCACTGAAGCTTTCTTT
CASSLLQGSGTEAFF
>many|TRBV6-2/TRBV6-3|TRBD1|TRBJ2-7
TGTGCCAGCAGTTACTGGAGGGACAGGGGGGGCCCTTTGGACTACGAGCAGTACTTC
CASSYWRDRGGPLDYEQYF
>.|TRBV4-2|TRBD1|TRBJ1-2
TGTGCCAGCAGCCAAACCGGGACAGGGGGACCACATGGCTACACCTTC
CASSQTGTGGPHGYTF
>.|TRBV23-1|.|TRBJ1-2
TGCGCCAGCAAAATAGACTACACCTTC
CASKIDYTF
>.|TRBV6-1|.|TRBJ2-7
TGTGCCAGCAGTGAAATAGCAGGGGCATCCTACGAGCAGTACTTC
CASSEIAGASYEQYF
>.|TRBV6-5|TRBD2|TRBJ2-3
TGTGCCAGCAGCTACTACGGACTAGCGCGCACAGATACGCAGTATTTT
CASSYYGLARTDTQYF
>.|TRBV6-5|.|TRBJ2-2
TGTGCCAGCAGTTACTACAGGGCCGGGGAGCTGTTTTTT
CASSYYRAGELFF
>.|TRBV7-3|.|TRBJ2-5
TGTGCCAGCAGCCTTGGGCCTACAAGGGGCCAAGAGACCCAGTACTTC
CASSLGPTRGQETQYF
>.|TRBV11-3|.|TRBJ1-1
TGTGCCAGCAGCTTGCAGGAGAACACTGAAGCTTTCTTT
CASSLQENTEAFF
>few|TRBV27|.|TRBJ1-6
TGTGCCAGCAGTTTCCGCTCCTATAATTCACCCCTCCACTTT
CASSFRSYNSPLHF
>.|TRBV5-6|.|TRBJ2-7
TGTGCCAGCAGCTTGGGTTCCAGCGGGCTCTACGAGCAGTACTTC
CASSLGSSGLYEQYF
>.|TRBV4-1|.|TRBJ1-4
TGCGCCAGCAGCCAAGATCGGAGGGGCGTCCCTTTTAATGAAAAACTGTTTTTT
CASSQDRRGVPFNEKLFF
>.|TRBV28|.|TRBJ1-4
TGTGCCAGCAGTCTCACGCTCAGTCGAACTAATGAAAAACTGTTTTTT
CASSLTLSRTNEKLFF
>.|TRBV6-5|.|TRBJ2-7
TGTGCCGGGGCATTGGGCTATTCCTACGAGCAGTACTTC
CAGALGYSYEQYF
>many|TRBV6-5|.|TRBJ2-3
TGTGCCAGCACTCTCAGCGGAGCGGTCACAGATACGCAGTATTTT
CASTLSGAVTDTQYF
>few|TRBV10-1|.|TRBJ2-7
TGCGCCAGCAGTGACGTAGCTGCCTCCGAGCAGTACTTC
CASSDVAASEQYF
>.|TRBV7-3|.|TRBJ1-2
TGTGCCAGCAGCTTAACGCCGGGGTCGAATGGCTACACCTTC
CASSLTPGSNGYTF
>once|TRBV5-1|.|TRBJ2-5
TGCGCCAGCAGCTTGGCCGGCAGGGAAAGGGAGACCCAGTACTTC
CASSLAGRERETQYF
>few|TRBV30|.|TRBJ2-3
TGTGCCTGGAGTGTGGGGGGGGCCGGCACAGATACGCAGTATTTT
CAWSVGGAGTDTQYF
>.|TRBV27|.|TRBJ2-2
TGTGCCAGCAGTCCGTTAATCGGGGAGCTGTTTTTT
CASSPLIGELFF
>.|TRBV6-4|TRBD2|TRBJ2-5
TGTGCCAGCAGACCCAGCGGGAGGGCCGGGGAGACCCAGTACTTC
CASRPSGRAGETQYF
>.|TRBV5-1|TRBD1|TRBJ1-6
TGCGCCAGCAGCTTGGAGGCAGGGGGCAATAATTCACCCCTCCACTTT
CASSLEAGGNNSPLHF